The following is a T cell receptor beta chain sequence with its context. Its antigen is unidentified. This specimen comes from a study of cytotoxic CD8 clonotypes in ibrutinib-treated CLL. Overall study context: Approximately ten relapsed/refractory, about 14 treatment-naive; some 18 IGHV unmutated. Once treatment had gone on for a median of 12 months, range 6 to 36, response samples were drawn. General study results and limits: On treatment, the uncommon public clonotypes contracted or remained stable.

Here immunoSEQ multiplex PCR was the method, and the copy in TCRdb shows in-frame clones only, minus some. This sample has 60,000 or so clones, with 57% found just once. The CDR3 extends over 14 amino acids. Germline V gene sequence: CDR1 LNHDA, CDR2 SQIVND (reference sequence). J lost 5 bases, V lost 5 bases, and 8 bases had no gene match. The sequence was collected from a human donor with chronic lymphocytic leukemia. Sample: PBMCs, taken after 12 months of ibrutinib treatment. The chain joins TRBV19 to TRBJ1-2, with TRBD1 matching over 7 bases. As DNA, the CDR3 is TGTGCCAGTAGTGTCGACAGGGTGGTTTATGGCTACACCTTC. This sequence encodes CASSVDRVVYGYTF.